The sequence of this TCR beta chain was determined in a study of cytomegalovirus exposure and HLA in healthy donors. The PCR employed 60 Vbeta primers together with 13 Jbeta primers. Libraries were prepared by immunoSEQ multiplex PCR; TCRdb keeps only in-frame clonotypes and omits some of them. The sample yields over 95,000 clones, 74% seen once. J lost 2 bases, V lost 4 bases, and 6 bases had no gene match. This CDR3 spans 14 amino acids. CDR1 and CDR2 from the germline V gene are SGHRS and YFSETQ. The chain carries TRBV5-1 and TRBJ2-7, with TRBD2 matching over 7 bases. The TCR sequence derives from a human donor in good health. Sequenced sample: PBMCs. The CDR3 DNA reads TGCGCCAGCAGCAGGACTAGAGGGACCTACGAGCAGTACTTC. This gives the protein CASSRTRGTYEQYF.